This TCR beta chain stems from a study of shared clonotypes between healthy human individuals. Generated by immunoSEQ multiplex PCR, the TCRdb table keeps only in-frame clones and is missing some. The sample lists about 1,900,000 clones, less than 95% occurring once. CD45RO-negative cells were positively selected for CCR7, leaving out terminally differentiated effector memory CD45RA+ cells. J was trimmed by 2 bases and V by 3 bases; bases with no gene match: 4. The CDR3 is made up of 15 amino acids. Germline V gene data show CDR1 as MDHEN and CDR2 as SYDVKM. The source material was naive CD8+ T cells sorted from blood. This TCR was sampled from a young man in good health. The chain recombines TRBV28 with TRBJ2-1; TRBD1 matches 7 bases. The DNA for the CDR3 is TGTGCCAGCAGTTTTACAGGGGACACCTACAATGAGCAGTTCTTC. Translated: CASSFTGDTYNEQFF.